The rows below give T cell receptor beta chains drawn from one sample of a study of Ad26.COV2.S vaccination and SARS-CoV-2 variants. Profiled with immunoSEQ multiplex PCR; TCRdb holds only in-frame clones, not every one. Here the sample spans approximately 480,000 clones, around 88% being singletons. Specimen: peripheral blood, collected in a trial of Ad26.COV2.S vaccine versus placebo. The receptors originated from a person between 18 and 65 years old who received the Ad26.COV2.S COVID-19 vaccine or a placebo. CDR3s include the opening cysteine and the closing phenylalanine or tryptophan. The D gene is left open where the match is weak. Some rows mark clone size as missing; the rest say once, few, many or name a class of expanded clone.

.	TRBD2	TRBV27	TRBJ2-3	CASAGTSGRRGDTQYF	TGTGCCAGCGCCGGGACTAGCGGGAGGAGGGGGGATACGCAGTATTTT
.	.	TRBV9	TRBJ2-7	CASSRGSLEQYF	TGTGCCAGCAGCCGGGGGTCGCTCGAGCAGTACTTC
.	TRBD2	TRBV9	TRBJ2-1	CASSVSGSSNEQFF	TGTGCCAGCAGCGTCAGCGGGAGTTCTAATGAGCAGTTCTTC
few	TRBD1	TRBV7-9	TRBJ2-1	CASSSDGTDRDEQFF	TGTGCCAGCAGCTCCGACGGGACAGACCGCGATGAGCAGTTCTTC
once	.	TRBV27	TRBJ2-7	CASSLRAAQGYEQYF	TGTGCCAGCAGTTTAAGAGCCGCCCAGGGGTACGAGCAGTACTTC
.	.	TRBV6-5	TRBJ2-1	CASSYVSRNEQFF	TGTGCCAGCAGTTACGTGTCCCGGAATGAGCAGTTCTTC
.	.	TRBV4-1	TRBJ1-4	CASSYRTASGEKLFF	TGCGCCAGCAGCTACCGGACAGCCTCGGGGGAAAAACTGTTTTTT
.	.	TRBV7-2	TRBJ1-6	CASSPVGGTSPLHF	TGTGCCAGCAGCCCAGTAGGGGGGACTTCACCCCTCCACTTT
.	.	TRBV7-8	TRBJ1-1	CASSRQRGWGLRSEAFF	TGTGCCAGCAGCAGGCAAAGGGGTTGGGGCCTACGGTCTGAAGCTTTCTTT
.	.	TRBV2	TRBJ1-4	CASSGRGRVNEKLFF	TGTGCCAGCAGTGGCAGGGGAAGGGTTAATGAAAAACTGTTTTTT
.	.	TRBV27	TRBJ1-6	CASRVSRAGSSYNSPLHF	TGTGCCAGCAGGGTGTCGAGGGCAGGGAGCTCCTATAATTCACCCCTCCACTTT
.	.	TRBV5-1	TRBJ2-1	CASSIDTYNEQFF	TGCGCCAGCAGCATCGACACGTACAATGAGCAGTTCTTC
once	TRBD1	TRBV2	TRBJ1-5	CASSEASGQGNQPQHF	TGTGCCAGCAGTGAAGCGTCGGGACAGGGCAATCAGCCCCAGCATTTT
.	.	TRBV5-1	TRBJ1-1	CASSLARGVEAFF	TGCGCCAGCAGCTTGGCCCGGGGGGTCGAAGCTTTCTTT
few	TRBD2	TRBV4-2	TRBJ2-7	CASSYTSGSYEQYF	TGTGCCAGCAGCTACACTAGCGGGAGTTACGAGCAGTACTTC
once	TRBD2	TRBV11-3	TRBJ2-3	CASSLEGGSSTDTQYF	TGTGCCAGCAGCTTAGAGGGCGGGAGTTCTACAGATACGCAGTATTTT
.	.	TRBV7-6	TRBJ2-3	CASSPGDKSRTDTQYF	TGTGCCAGCAGCCCAGGGGACAAGTCGCGCACAGATACGCAGTATTTT
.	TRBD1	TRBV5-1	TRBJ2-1	CASSWLTGLQNSYNEQFF	TGCGCCAGCAGCTGGCTGACAGGGCTCCAAAATTCCTACAATGAGCAGTTCTTC
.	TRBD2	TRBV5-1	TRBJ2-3	CASSNSGRSTDTQYF	TGCGCCAGCAGCAATAGCGGGAGATCCACAGATACGCAGTATTTT
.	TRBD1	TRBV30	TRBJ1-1	CAGTGGSEAFF	TGTGCCGGGACAGGGGGCTCTGAAGCTTTCTTT
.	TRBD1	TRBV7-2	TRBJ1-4	CASSYQTGGLEKLFF	TGTGCCAGCAGCTACCAGACAGGGGGATTGGAAAAACTGTTTTTT
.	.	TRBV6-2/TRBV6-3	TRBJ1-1	CASSGDSPEAFF	TGTGCCAGCAGCGGAGACAGCCCGGAAGCTTTCTTT